A single sample gave rise to the 31 T cell receptor beta chains below, sequenced in a study of T cell repertoires in cytomegalovirus infection. One entry per CDR3 protein results from TCRdb running MiXCR on the reads. In the table there are about 130,000 distinct CDR3 sequences, more than 7% of which are singletons. Material for sequencing was PBMCs. The source of these receptors is a human donor in good health (CMV status not recorded). Some clones in this sample may be carry-over from other donors' samples.

V gene TRBV5-1 combines with J gene TRBJ2-6; unclear D gene. Germline V gives CDR1 SGHRS, CDR2 YFSETQ. Trimming shortened V by 0 bases and J by 4 bases, and 2 bases separated the two germline ends. The CDR3 consists of 13 residues. The chain's CDR3 is CASSLAGANVLTF. The DNA of the CDR3 is TGCGCCAGCAGCTTGGCCGGGGCCAACGTCCTGACTTTC.

Many counts were recorded for this clonotype. The rearrangement uses TRBV12-3 or TRBV12-4 and TRBJ1-1, with 7 bases fitting TRBD1. The V gene end was trimmed by 5 bases and the J gene end by 1 base; junction bases not matched to a gene: 4. This CDR3 contains 14 residues. CDR3 sequence (DNA): TGTGCCAGCAGTACATGGACAGGGAACACTGAAGCTTTCTTT. Translation: CASSTWTGNTEAFF.

This clonotype was observed many times. J is TRBJ1-5 and V is TRBV28; D is possibly TRBD1 (5 bases). This CDR3 has 14 residues. V lost 6 bases to trimming and J lost 8 bases, with 17 bases between them. From germline, CDR1 is MDHEN and CDR2 SYDVKM. The CDR3 sequence: CASRGVGDVEPQHF. DNA of the CDR3: TGTGCCAGCAGGGGGGTAGGGGATGTCGAGCCCCAGCATTTT.

This clonotype was seen only a few times. The V and J genes are TRBV5-5 and TRBJ2-3; 12 nucleotides match TRBD2. Germline V gene sequence: CDR1 SGHKS, CDR2 YYEKEE (reference sequence). V lost 2 bases and J lost 4; bases outside the gene matches: 8. This CDR3 has 17 residues. The CDR3 DNA is TGTGCCAGCAGCTTCTACCCTAGCGGGGGGGCGCCAGATACGCAGTATTTT. Its translation: CASSFYPSGGAPDTQYF.

The chain uses TRBV3-1 and TRBJ2-1; D is possibly TRBD1 (6 bases). The CDR3 extends over 15 amino acids. Germline CDR1 and CDR2: LGHDT and YNNKEL (reference sequence). V lost 5 bases, J lost 5 bases, and 16 bases lay in between. CDR3 region: CASSYSSGGNNEQFF. CDR3 nucleotides: TGTGCCAGCAGCTACTCTAGTGGGGGCAACAATGAGCAGTTCTTC.

This clonotype has at least ten counts. The rearrangement uses TRBV7-2 and TRBJ2-5; tentatively, D is TRBD2 (7 bases). The CDR3 is made up of 13 amino acids. Germline V gene sequence: CDR1 SGHTA, CDR2 FQGNSA. V dropped 4 bases and J dropped 4 bases, with 10 bases sitting between them. CDR3 coding DNA: TGTGCCAGCAGCTCGAGGGGGGGAGAGACCCAGTACTTC. It specifies CASSSRGGETQYF.

This clonotype has at least ten counts. The chain carries TRBV7-9 and TRBJ1-4, with 8 bases identical to TRBD1. CDR1 is SEHNR, CDR2 FQNEAQ, per germline (reference sequence). V dropped 4 bases and J dropped 5; count of bases not matched to a gene: 6. The CDR3 has 15 residues. This CDR3 reads CASSSDRGLNEKLFF. As DNA, the CDR3 is TGTGCCAGCAGCTCCGACAGGGGCCTGAATGAAAAACTGTTTTTT. Variable domain in full (rest from reference TRBV7-9 and TRBJ1-4): DTGVSQNPRHKITKRGQNVTFRCDPISEHNRLYWYRQTLGQGPEFLTYFQNEAQLEKSRLLSDRFSAERPKGSFSTLEIQRTEQGDSAMYLCASSSDRGLNEKLFFGSGTQLSVL.

There are many counts of this clonotype. The chain is built from TRBV7-2 and TRBJ2-1, with D possibly being TRBD2 (6 bases). Germline CDR1 reads SGHTA; CDR2 reads FQGNSA. The CDR3 runs to 12 residues. V lost 0 bases to trimming and J lost 12 bases, with 9 bases between them. CDR3: CASSLASGGQFF. The CDR3 DNA is TGTGCCAGCAGCTTAGCTAGCGGTGGGCAGTTCTTC.

This clonotype was seen only a few times. The rearrangement links TRBV29-1 to TRBJ2-1; D is undetermined. CDR3 length: 15 residues. The V end was cut by 5 bases, the J end by 0 bases, with 14 bases between. From germline, CDR1 is SQVTM and CDR2 ANQGSEA. The CDR3 reads CSVSGHPSSYNEQFF. As DNA, the CDR3 is TGCAGCGTTTCAGGCCACCCGAGCTCCTACAATGAGCAGTTCTTC.

In its sample, this clonotype was seen many times. The V and J genes are TRBV11-1 and TRBJ2-1; possibly TRBD1 for D (5 bases). CDR1 and CDR2 from the germline V gene are SGHAT and FQDESV (reference sequence). This CDR3 is 13 amino acids long. Trimming cost V 2 bases and J 4 bases, with 6 bases left between them. The CDR3 DNA follows: TGTGCCAGCAGCTTAACAGGTTACAATGAGCAGTTCTTC. Amino acids: CASSLTGYNEQFF. The variable domain in full, completed from reference TRBV11-1 and TRBJ2-1, reads EAEVAQSPRYKITEKSQAVAFWCDPISGHATLYWYRQILGQGPELLVQFQDESVVDDSQLPKDRFSAERLKGVDSTLKIQPAELGDSAMYLCASSLTGYNEQFFGPGTRLTVL.

This clonotype was recorded many times. The V call is TRBV28, the J call TRBJ2-2; the D gene is possibly TRBD2 (6 bases). V lost 4 bases and J 5 bases, leaving 14 bases between the germline ends. Germline lookup yields CDR1 MDHEN and CDR2 SYDVKM. The CDR3 sequence is 15 residues long. The CDR3 DNA sequence: TGTGCCAGCAGTTCCGGGACTCCCGGAACCGGGGAGCTGTTTTTT. Translating gives CASSSGTPGTGELFF.

The chain uses TRBV11-2 and TRBJ1-5; D is unresolved. Germline assignment: CDR1 SGHAT and CDR2 FQNNGV. The CDR3 is made up of 14 amino acids. Deletions cut 2 bases from V and 0 bases from J, with 5 bases between. The chain's CDR3 is CASSLSDSNQPQHF. For the CDR3, the DNA is TGTGCCAGCAGCTTATCAGATAGCAATCAGCCCCAGCATTTT.

This clonotype occurred many times. Written as DNA, the CDR3 is TGTGCCAGCAGCGAGACACCAGCCAAAAACATTCAGTACTTC. Translating gives CASSETPAKNIQYF. The chain uses TRBV7-2 and TRBJ2-4; no clear D. CDR3 size: 14 residues. V lost 5 bases and J 0 bases, leaving 8 bases between the germline ends. CDR1 and CDR2 (germline): SGHTA, FQGNSA.

This clonotype was detected ten times or more. The V gene is TRBV7-2, the J gene TRBJ2-1; maybe TRBD1 (6 bases). This CDR3 spans 14 amino acids. Germline loops: CDR1 SGHTA, CDR2 FQGNSA. Trimming left V 2 bases short and J 5 bases short, with 10 bases between. The CDR3 DNA reads TGTGCCAGCAGCTTATCGACAGGCGACAATGAGCAGTTCTTC. Translated, it gives CASSLSTGDNEQFF.

The chain couples TRBV5-4 to TRBJ1-1; D gene ambiguous. The germline gives CDR1 SGHNT, CDR2 YYREEE (reference sequence). The V end lost 4 bases, the J end lost 8 bases, and 18 bases lay between the germline ends. The CDR3 is 14 amino acids. The CDR3 loop reads CASSKESKGSEAFF. The DNA for the CDR3 is TGTGCCAGCAGCAAGGAAAGTAAGGGCTCCGAAGCTTTCTTT.

This clonotype has ten or more counts. Because the CDR3's place on the DNA is in doubt, the DNA is left out and the CDR3 is given as listed by TCRdb. The chain is built from TRBV7-5 and TRBJ1-3; TRBD1 reflects the table's D call only, with no check against the DNA. TRBV7-5 is a listed pseudogene. The CDR3 has 18 residues if both end residues are counted. The CDR3 sequence: CISVPEAVKQGDGNTIYF.

This clonotype appeared a single time. The genes are TRBV7-9 and TRBJ2-7; 8 nucleotides agree with TRBD1. V trimming: 4 bases; J trimming: 2 bases; junction bases outside the gene matches: 7. Germline V gene lookup returns CDR1 SEHNR and CDR2 FQNEAQ (reference sequence). This CDR3 spans 15 amino acids. The CDR3 sequence: CASSSSGGDPYEQYF. Written as DNA, the CDR3 is TGTGCCAGCAGCTCCTCAGGGGGCGATCCCTACGAGCAGTACTTC.

This clonotype was detected many times. The rearrangement joins TRBV30 to TRBJ1-1; maybe TRBD1 (6 bases). V was pared by 0 bases and J by 3 bases, with 14 bases between. CDR1 GTSNPN and CDR2 SVGIG come from the germline V gene (reference sequence). The CDR3 sequence is 15 residues long. The CDR3 is CAWSVRGGKDTEAFF. CDR3 bases: TGTGCCTGGAGTGTAAGAGGGGGGAAGGACACTGAAGCTTTCTTT.

This clonotype was counted many times. The V gene is TRBV10-3, the J gene TRBJ2-4; no reliable D call. V lost 0 bases and J lost 1, with 13 bases in between. Germline-derived CDR1 and CDR2 are ENHRY and SYGVKD. The CDR3 runs 17 residues. As DNA, the CDR3 is TGTGCCATCAGTGAGTCACAGACCGTCGGGGCCAAAAACATTCAGTACTTC. Translating it yields CAISESQTVGAKNIQYF.

The rearrangement uses TRBV29-1 and TRBJ2-1; TRBD2 aligns across 9 bases. Germline V gives CDR1 SQVTM, CDR2 ANQGSEA. The V gene end was trimmed by 1 base and the J gene end by 6 bases; junction bases not matched to a gene: 7. This CDR3 region has 15 residues. The CDR3 loop reads CSVEGNSGSSNEQFF. The CDR3 DNA is TGCAGCGTTGAAGGGAATAGCGGGAGCTCCAATGAGCAGTTCTTC.

V is TRBV7-3 and J is TRBJ2-1; TRBD2 might be the D (5 bases). This CDR3 comprises 13 residues. Germline CDR1 reads SGHTA; CDR2 reads FQGTGA. V shed 2 bases and J shed 6 bases, with 8 bases lying between them. The CDR3 loop reads CASSLLAGNEQFF. In nucleotides, the CDR3 is TGTGCCAGCAGCTTACTAGCCGGCAATGAGCAGTTCTTC.

This clonotype came up many times. This chain uses TRBV28 with TRBJ1-1, with no clear D. Trimming shortened V by 3 bases and J by 7 bases, and 9 bases separated the two germline ends. This CDR3 is 12 amino acids long. CDR1 is MDHEN, CDR2 SYDVKM, per germline. CDR3 nucleotides: TGTGCCAGCAGTTTCCCCTACGGTGAAGCTTTCTTT. Translated, it gives CASSFPYGEAFF.

This clonotype was counted many times. The chain links TRBV7-2 to TRBJ2-1; D is possibly TRBD2 (5 bases). The CDR3 is 16 amino acids. The germline V gene encodes CDR1 SGHTA and CDR2 FQGNSA. Trimming shortened V by 1 base and J by 5 bases, and 15 bases separated the two germline ends. The CDR3 sequence is CASSLGKRITNNEQFF. The CDR3 bases are TGTGCCAGCAGCTTAGGGAAGCGGATAACCAACAATGAGCAGTTCTTC.

This clonotype appeared many times. The V gene is TRBV7-9, the J gene TRBJ2-1, with no clear D. This CDR3 spans 16 amino acids. Trimming took 5 bases from V and 4 from J, leaving 18 bases between them. The germline gives CDR1 SEHNR, CDR2 FQNEAQ (reference sequence). Here the CDR3 reads CASSPRAVELYNEQFF. CDR3 in DNA: TGTGCCAGCAGCCCTCGGGCGGTGGAACTTTACAATGAGCAGTTCTTC. Full variable domain (remainder filled in from reference TRBV7-9 and TRBJ2-1): DTGVSQNPRHKITKRGQNVTFRCDPISEHNRLYWYRQTLGQGPEFLTYFQNEAQLEKSRLLSDRFSAERPKGSFSTLEIQRTEQGDSAMYLCASSPRAVELYNEQFFGPGTRLTVL.

This clonotype has a count of ten or more. The chain employs TRBV7-8 and TRBJ1-1; a possible D gene is TRBD1 (5 bases). This CDR3 is 14 amino acids long. V lost 5 bases and J 5 bases, leaving 15 bases between the germline ends. Germline V gene sequence: CDR1 SGHVS, CDR2 FQNEAQ. For the CDR3, the DNA is TGTGCCAGCAGCCCCCGGAGGGGTCGGACTGAAGCTTTCTTT. Translated, it gives CASSPRRGRTEAFF. Full variable domain (rest looked up from reference TRBV7-8 and TRBJ1-1): GAGVSQSPRYKVAKRGQDVALRCDPISGHVSLFWYQQALGQGPEFLTYFQNEAQLDKSGLPSDRFFAERPEGSVSTLKIQRTQQEDSAVYLCASSPRRGRTEAFFGQGTRLTVV.

This clonotype has a count of ten or more. The rearrangement uses TRBV7-2 and TRBJ2-2; no reliable D call. The germline gives CDR1 SGHTA, CDR2 FQGNSA. The CDR3 totals 15 residues. Between the trimmed V and J ends, which lost 2 bases and 4 bases, there was a span of 11 bases. CDR3 coding DNA: TGTGCCAGCAGCTTAAATGGCGGCGGCACCGGGGAGCTGTTTTTT. Its translation is CASSLNGGGTGELFF.

For this clonotype: A much larger clone lies one base from this, so it may be a read error. CDR3 protein: CASSQESQSFSAYSPLHF. CDR3 DNA: TGCGCCAGCAGCCAAGAATCACAGTCATTCTCCGCGTACTCACCCCTCCACTTT. The chain recombines TRBV4-1 with TRBJ1-6; D ambiguous. Germline V gene data show CDR1 as MGHRA and CDR2 as YSYEKL. This CDR3 has 18 amino acids. Deletions cut 0 bases from V and 10 bases from J, with 22 bases between.

The sample holds many counts of this clonotype. The chain recombines TRBV5-1 with TRBJ2-3; either TRBD1 or TRBD2 may fit D (5 bases each). Germline values: CDR1 SGHRS, CDR2 YFSETQ. The V and J ends lost 4 bases and 4 bases respectively, with 13 bases between them. CDR3 size: 14 residues. The CDR3 protein is CASSPGGVSDTQYF. The CDR3 DNA is TGCGCCAGCAGCCCTGGGGGTGTATCAGATACGCAGTATTTT.

The CDR3 here is CASSPSPGYGYTF. The CDR3 DNA is TGTGCCAGCAGCCCCTCACCTGGGTATGGCTACACCTTC. The J gene is TRBJ1-2, the V gene TRBV3-1; D remains ambiguous. The V and J ends lost 4 bases and 5 bases respectively, with 11 bases between them. CDR1 is LGHDT, CDR2 YNNKEL, per germline (reference sequence). The CDR3 is 13 residues long.

This clonotype has ten or more counts. CDR3 bases: TGTGCCAGCAGCAACCGGGACTTCCTAACCGGGGAGCTGTTTTTT. Translated: CASSNRDFLTGELFF. The chain carries TRBV14 and TRBJ2-2; a weak D match, TRBD2 (6 bases). CDR3 length equals 15 residues. Germline lookup yields CDR1 SGHDN and CDR2 FVKESK. The ends were cut back, 5 bases at V and 5 bases at J, with 15 bases in the middle.

This clonotype came up many times. The rearrangement uses TRBV7-2 and TRBJ2-7; 8 bases are shared with TRBD2. J lost 7 bases, V lost 2 bases, and 7 bases had no gene match. Germline V gives CDR1 SGHTA, CDR2 FQGNSA. This CDR3 has 14 amino acids. CDR3 sequence reads: CASSLMTSEREQYF. DNA for the CDR3: TGTGCCAGCAGCTTAATGACTAGCGAGAGGGAGCAGTACTTC.